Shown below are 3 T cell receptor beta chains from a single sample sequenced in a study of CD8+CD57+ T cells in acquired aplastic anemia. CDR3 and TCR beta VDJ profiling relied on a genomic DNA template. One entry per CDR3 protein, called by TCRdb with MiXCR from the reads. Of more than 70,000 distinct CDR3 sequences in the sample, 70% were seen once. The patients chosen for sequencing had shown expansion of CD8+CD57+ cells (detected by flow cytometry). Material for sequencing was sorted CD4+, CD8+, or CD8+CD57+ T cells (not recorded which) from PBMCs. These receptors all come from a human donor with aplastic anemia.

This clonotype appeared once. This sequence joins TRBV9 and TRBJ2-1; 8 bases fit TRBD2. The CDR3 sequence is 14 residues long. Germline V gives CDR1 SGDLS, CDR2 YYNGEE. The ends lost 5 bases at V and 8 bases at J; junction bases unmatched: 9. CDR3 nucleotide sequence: TGTGCCAGCAGTCGATGGACTAGCCTCGATGAGCAGTTCTTC. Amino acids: CASSRWTSLDEQFF. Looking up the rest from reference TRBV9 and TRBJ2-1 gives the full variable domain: DSGVTQTPKHLITATGQRVTLRCSPRSGDLSVYWYQQSLDQGLQFLIQYYNGEERAKGNILERFSAQQFPDLHSELNLSSLELGDSALYFCASSRWTSLDEQFFGPGTRLTVL.

CDR3 protein: CASSWGGGEQYF. As DNA, the CDR3 is TGTGCCAGCAGTTGGGGGGGGGGGGAGCAGTACTTC. The J gene is TRBJ2-7, the V gene TRBV6-5, with 7 bases aligning to TRBD2. Germline assignment: CDR1 MNHEY and CDR2 SVGAGI. After removal of 4 bases from V and 7 bases from J, the junction contained 4 bases not matched to a gene. The CDR3 runs to 12 residues.

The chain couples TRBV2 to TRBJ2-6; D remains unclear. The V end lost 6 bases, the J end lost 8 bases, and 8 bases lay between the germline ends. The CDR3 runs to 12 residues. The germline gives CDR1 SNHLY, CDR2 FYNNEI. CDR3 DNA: TGTGCCAGCAGCCCCTCGTCCAACGTCCTGACTTTC. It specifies CASSPSSNVLTF.